This entry is about one TCR beta chain. The target antigen is unknown. This record belongs to a study of identical twins. MiXCR, applied by TCRdb to the 5' RACE reads, yields one record per CDR3 protein. This sample yields approximately 1.8 million distinct CDR3 sequences, of which roughly a third are seen a single time; about 0.27% belongs to the top ten. All donors were healthy Caucasians. CDR3 size: 14 residues. Germline trimming cut 6 bases from V and 3 bases from J; bases unmatched to any gene: 4. Germline CDR1 SGHRS, CDR2 YFSETQ. Study results and caveats: In drawing conclusions, the study used cross-sectional statistical analysis and did not follow the same donors. Analyses of zero insertions could, in part, be confounded by invariant MAIT and iNKT cells. The more abundant beta clonotypes in cord blood had fewer insertions, and memory repertoires did not show this.

The chain uses TRBV5-1 and TRBJ2-3, with 10 bases that match TRBD2. Sequencing input: cord blood. The TCR sequence derives from a newborn girl in good health. The CDR3 nucleotides are TGCGCCAGCACCACAGCGGGAGGGACAGATACGCAGTATTTT. Protein: CASTTAGGTDTQYF.